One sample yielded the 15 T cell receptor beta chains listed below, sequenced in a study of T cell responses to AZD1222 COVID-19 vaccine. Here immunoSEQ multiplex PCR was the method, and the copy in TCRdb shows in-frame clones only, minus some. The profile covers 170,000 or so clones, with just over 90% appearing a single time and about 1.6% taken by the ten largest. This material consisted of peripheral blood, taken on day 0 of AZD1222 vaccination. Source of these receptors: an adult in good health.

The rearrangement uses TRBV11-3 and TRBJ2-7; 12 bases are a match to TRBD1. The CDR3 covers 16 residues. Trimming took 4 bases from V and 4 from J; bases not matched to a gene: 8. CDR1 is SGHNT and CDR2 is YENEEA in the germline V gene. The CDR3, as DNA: TGTGCCAGCAGCTCACCGGGACAGGGGGCGGCGTACGAGCAGTACTTC. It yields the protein CASSSPGQGAAYEQYF.

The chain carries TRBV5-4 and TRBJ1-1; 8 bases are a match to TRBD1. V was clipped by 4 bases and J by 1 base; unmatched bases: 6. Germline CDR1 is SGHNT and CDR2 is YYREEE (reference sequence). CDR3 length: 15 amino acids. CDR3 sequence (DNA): TGTGCCAGCAGCGATCGGACAGGGTCGAACACTGAAGCTTTCTTT. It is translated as CASSDRTGSNTEAFF.

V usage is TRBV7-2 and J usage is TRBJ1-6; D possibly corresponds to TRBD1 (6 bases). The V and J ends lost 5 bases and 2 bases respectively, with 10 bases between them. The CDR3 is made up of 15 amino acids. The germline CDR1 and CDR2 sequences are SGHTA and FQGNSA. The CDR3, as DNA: TGTGCCAGCAGCCCTCGACAGGCCTATAATTCACCCCTCCACTTT. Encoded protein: CASSPRQAYNSPLHF.

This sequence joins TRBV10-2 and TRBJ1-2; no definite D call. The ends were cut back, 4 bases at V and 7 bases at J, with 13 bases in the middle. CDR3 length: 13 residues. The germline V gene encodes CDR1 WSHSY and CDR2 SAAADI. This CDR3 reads CASSGRGTGGYTF. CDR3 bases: TGCGCCAGCAGTGGTCGAGGAACGGGTGGCTACACCTTC.

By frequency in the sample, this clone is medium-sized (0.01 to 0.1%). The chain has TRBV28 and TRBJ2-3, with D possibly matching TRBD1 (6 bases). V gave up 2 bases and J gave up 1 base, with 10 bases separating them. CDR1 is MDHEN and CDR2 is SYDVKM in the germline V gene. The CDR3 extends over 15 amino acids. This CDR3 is CASSLDAGGTDTQYF. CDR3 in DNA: TGTGCCAGCAGTTTAGACGCAGGGGGCACAGATACGCAGTATTTT.

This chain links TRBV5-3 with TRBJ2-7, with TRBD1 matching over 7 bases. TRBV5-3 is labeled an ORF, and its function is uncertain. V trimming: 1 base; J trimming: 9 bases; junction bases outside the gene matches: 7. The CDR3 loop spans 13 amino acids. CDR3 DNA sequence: TGTGCCAGAAGCTTGAGGCAGGGGGAAGGGCAGTACTTC. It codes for CARSLRQGEGQYF.

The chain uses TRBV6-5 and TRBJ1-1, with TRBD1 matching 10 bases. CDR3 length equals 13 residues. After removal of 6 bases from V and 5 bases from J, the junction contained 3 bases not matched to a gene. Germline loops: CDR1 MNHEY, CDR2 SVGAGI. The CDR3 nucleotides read TGTGCCAGCAGAGGACAGGGGGTTACTGAAGCTTTCTTT. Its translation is CASRGQGVTEAFF.

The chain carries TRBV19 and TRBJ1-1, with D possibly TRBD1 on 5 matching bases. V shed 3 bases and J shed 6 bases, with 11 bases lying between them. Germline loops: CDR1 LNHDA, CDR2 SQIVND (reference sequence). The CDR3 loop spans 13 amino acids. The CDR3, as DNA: TGTGCCAGTAGTATGTCAGGGCTTTCTGAAGCTTTCTTT. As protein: CASSMSGLSEAFF. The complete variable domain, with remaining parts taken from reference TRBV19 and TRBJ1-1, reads DGGITQSPKYLFRKEGQNVTLSCEQNLNHDAMYWYRQDPGQGLRLIYYSQIVNDFQKGDIAEGYSVSREKKESFPLTVTSAQKNPTAFYLCASSMSGLSEAFFGQGTRLTVV.

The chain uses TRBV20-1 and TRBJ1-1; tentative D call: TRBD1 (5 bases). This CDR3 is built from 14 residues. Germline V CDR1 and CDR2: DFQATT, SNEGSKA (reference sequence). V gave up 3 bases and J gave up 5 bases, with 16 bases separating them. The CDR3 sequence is CSASFGGGGTEAFF. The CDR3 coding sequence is TGCAGTGCTAGTTTTGGAGGCGGGGGAACTGAAGCTTTCTTT.

CDR3 loop: CASSLSGGLGQPQHF. The CDR3 region has the DNA TGTGCCAGCAGTTTAAGTGGGGGGCTAGGCCAGCCCCAGCATTTT. The V and J genes are TRBV27 and TRBJ1-5; possibly TRBD1 for D (6 bases). V lost 2 bases, J lost 7 bases, and 15 bases lay in between. This CDR3 spans 15 amino acids. CDR1 MNHEY and CDR2 SMNVEV come from the germline V gene (reference sequence).

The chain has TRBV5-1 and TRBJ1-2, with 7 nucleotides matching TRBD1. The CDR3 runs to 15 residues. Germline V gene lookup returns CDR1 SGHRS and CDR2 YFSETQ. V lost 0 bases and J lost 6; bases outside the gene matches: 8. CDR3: CASSLVVGGADGYTF. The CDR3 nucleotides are TGCGCCAGCAGCTTGGTGGTAGGGGGCGCGGATGGCTACACCTTC.

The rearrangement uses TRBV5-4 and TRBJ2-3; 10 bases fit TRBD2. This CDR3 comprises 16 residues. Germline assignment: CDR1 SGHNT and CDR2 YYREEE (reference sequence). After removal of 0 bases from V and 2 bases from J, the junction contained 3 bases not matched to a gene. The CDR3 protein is CASSLGLAGVTDTQYF. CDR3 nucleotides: TGTGCCAGCAGCTTGGGACTAGCGGGCGTCACAGATACGCAGTATTTT.

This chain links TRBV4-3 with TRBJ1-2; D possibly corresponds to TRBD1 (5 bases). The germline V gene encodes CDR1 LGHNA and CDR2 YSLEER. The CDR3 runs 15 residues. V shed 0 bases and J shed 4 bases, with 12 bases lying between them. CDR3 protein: CASSQERGSTYGYTF. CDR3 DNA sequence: TGCGCCAGCAGCCAAGAGAGGGGATCTACCTATGGCTACACCTTC.

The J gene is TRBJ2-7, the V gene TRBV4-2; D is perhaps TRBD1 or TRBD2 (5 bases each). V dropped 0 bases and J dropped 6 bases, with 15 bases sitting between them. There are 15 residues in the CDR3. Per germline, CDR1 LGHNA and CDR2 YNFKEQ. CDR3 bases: TGTGCCAGCAGCCAAGATGGGACCTTTGAGGGCGAGCAGTACTTC. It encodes CASSQDGTFEGEQYF.

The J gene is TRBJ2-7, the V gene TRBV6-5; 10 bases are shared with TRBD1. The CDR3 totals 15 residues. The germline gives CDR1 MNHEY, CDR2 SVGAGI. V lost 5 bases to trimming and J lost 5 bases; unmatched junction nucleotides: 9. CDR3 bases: TGTGCCAGCAGTCATAGGACAGGGGGAATGGACGAGCAGTACTTC. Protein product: CASSHRTGGMDEQYF.